These T cell receptor beta chains were read from a single sample in a study of T cell responses to AZD1222 COVID-19 vaccine. The table came from immunoSEQ multiplex PCR; TCRdb's copy has only in-frame clones and leaves some out. The sample shows some 150,000 clones, approximately 90% of them seen only once. Sequenced material: peripheral blood, taken 28 days after the second AZD1222 dose. The receptors originated from an adult who received the AZD1222 COVID-19 vaccine. CDR3s include the opening cysteine and the closing phenylalanine or tryptophan. Each record gives: CDR3 DNA, CDR3 protein, D gene, J gene, V gene, clone size. The D gene is left open where the match is weak. Clone size, where shown, is once, few, many, or a class for clones that have expanded.

CDR3 DNA: TGTGCCAGCAGCCGTACTAGCGCAACCTACAATGAGCAGTTCTTC
CDR3 protein: CASSRTSATYNEQFF
D gene: TRBD2
J gene: TRBJ2-1
V gene: TRBV7-3
clone size: NA

CDR3 DNA: TGTGCCAGCAGTTCTCCTCGGACAGGGGTCACCTACGAGCAGTACTTC
CDR3 protein: CASSSPRTGVTYEQYF
D gene: TRBD1
J gene: TRBJ2-7
V gene: TRBV6-5
clone size: NA

CDR3 DNA: TGTGCCAGCAGTCCCTATAGCGGGGGGGCCAATGAGCAGTTCTTC
CDR3 protein: CASSPYSGGANEQFF
D gene: TRBD2
J gene: TRBJ2-1
V gene: TRBV7-3
clone size: NA

CDR3 DNA: TGTGCCAGCAGCTTGGATTCAGGACCGGGCCAGCCCCAGCATTTT
CDR3 protein: CASSLDSGPGQPQHF
D gene: NA
J gene: TRBJ1-5
V gene: TRBV6-5
clone size: NA

CDR3 DNA: TGTGCCAGCAGTTTCGACAGGGTGAACACCGGGGAGCTGTTTTTT
CDR3 protein: CASSFDRVNTGELFF
D gene: TRBD1
J gene: TRBJ2-2
V gene: TRBV27
clone size: NA

CDR3 DNA: TGTGCCAGCAGCCAAGGGACTAGCCAAGAGACCCAGTACTTC
CDR3 protein: CASSQGTSQETQYF
D gene: TRBD2
J gene: TRBJ2-5
V gene: TRBV3-1/TRBV3-2
clone size: NA

CDR3 DNA: TGTGCCACCAGCAGAAGAGGGGTGACTAGGAAGGAGACCCAGTACTTC
CDR3 protein: CATSRRGVTRKETQYF
D gene: NA
J gene: TRBJ2-5
V gene: TRBV15
clone size: once

CDR3 DNA: TGTGCCAGCAAAAGACAGGGTAATCAGCCCCAGCATTTT
CDR3 protein: CASKRQGNQPQHF
D gene: TRBD1
J gene: TRBJ1-5
V gene: TRBV6-5
clone size: NA

CDR3 DNA: TGTGCCAGCAGCCGCCTTGGGGAGCTCTATGGCTACACCTTC
CDR3 protein: CASSRLGELYGYTF
D gene: NA
J gene: TRBJ1-2
V gene: TRBV7-2
clone size: NA

CDR3 DNA: TGTGCCAGCAGCTTAGGGGACGGCCTCTACGAGCAGTACTTC
CDR3 protein: CASSLGDGLYEQYF
D gene: NA
J gene: TRBJ2-7
V gene: TRBV11-2
clone size: NA

CDR3 DNA: TGCGCCAGCAGCTTTCTCTCGGGACAGTATGGCTACACCTTC
CDR3 protein: CASSFLSGQYGYTF
D gene: TRBD1
J gene: TRBJ1-2
V gene: TRBV5-1
clone size: NA

CDR3 DNA: TGTGCCAGCAGCTCCAGGGCGTTCGGCTATGGCTACACCTTC
CDR3 protein: CASSSRAFGYGYTF
D gene: NA
J gene: TRBJ1-2
V gene: TRBV5-4
clone size: NA

CDR3 DNA: TGTGCCAGCAACCGACAGGGGGCGCGGACCGGGGAGCTGTTTTTT
CDR3 protein: CASNRQGARTGELFF
D gene: TRBD1
J gene: TRBJ2-2
V gene: TRBV6-5
clone size: NA

CDR3 DNA: TGTGCCAGCAGCCCGGACAGGGGAGGCTATGGCTACACCTTC
CDR3 protein: CASSPDRGGYGYTF
D gene: TRBD1
J gene: TRBJ1-2
V gene: TRBV6-5
clone size: NA

CDR3 DNA: TGTGCCAGCAGCTCCCTAGCAGGGGGCTATGAAAAACTGTTTTTT
CDR3 protein: CASSSLAGGYEKLFF
D gene: TRBD1
J gene: TRBJ1-4
V gene: TRBV5-4
clone size: NA

CDR3 DNA: TGTGCCAGCAGCGACAGGGGAAACACTGAAGCTTTCTTT
CDR3 protein: CASSDRGNTEAFF
D gene: TRBD1
J gene: TRBJ1-1
V gene: TRBV2
clone size: NA

CDR3 DNA: TGCGCCAGCAGCCAAGACGGGGGTTGGGCCTACGAGCAGTACTTC
CDR3 protein: CASSQDGGWAYEQYF
D gene: NA
J gene: TRBJ2-7
V gene: TRBV4-1
clone size: NA

CDR3 DNA: TGTGCCAGCAGCCCCGGACAGGGACCCTCCTACGAGCAGTACTTC
CDR3 protein: CASSPGQGPSYEQYF
D gene: TRBD1
J gene: TRBJ2-7
V gene: TRBV4-2
clone size: NA

CDR3 DNA: TGTGCCAGCAAAACCCGGGACAACTACAATGAGCAGTTCTTC
CDR3 protein: CASKTRDNYNEQFF
D gene: NA
J gene: TRBJ2-1
V gene: TRBV11-2
clone size: NA

CDR3 DNA: TGTGCCAGCAGCCAAGTCGTCTCGGGGCCCCAGCATTTT
CDR3 protein: CASSQVVSGPQHF
D gene: NA
J gene: TRBJ1-5
V gene: TRBV14
clone size: NA

CDR3 DNA: TGTGCCAGCTCACCGATTGCAGGTCCGGAGACTGAAGCTTTCTTT
CDR3 protein: CASSPIAGPETEAFF
D gene: NA
J gene: TRBJ1-1
V gene: TRBV18
clone size: NA

CDR3 DNA: TGTGCCAGCAGTTTGATCCCCGGGACAGGGACCGATGAGCAGTTCTTC
CDR3 protein: CASSLIPGTGTDEQFF
D gene: TRBD1
J gene: TRBJ2-1
V gene: TRBV28
clone size: NA

CDR3 DNA: TGTGCCAGCAGTTATTCCTCAGGGGGCACAGATACGCAGTATTTT
CDR3 protein: CASSYSSGGTDTQYF
D gene: NA
J gene: TRBJ2-3
V gene: TRBV7-9
clone size: NA

CDR3 DNA: TGCGCCAGCAGCCGGGTGGGGGAGACCCAGTACTTC
CDR3 protein: CASSRVGETQYF
D gene: NA
J gene: TRBJ2-5
V gene: TRBV5-1
clone size: NA

CDR3 DNA: TGTGCCCGTAAGACCATACAGGCTTTCTTT
CDR3 protein: CARKTIQAFF
D gene: NA
J gene: TRBJ1-1
V gene: TRBV30
clone size: NA

CDR3 DNA: TGTGCCAGCAGTTACTCCGACTATGGCTACACCTTC
CDR3 protein: CASSYSDYGYTF
D gene: NA
J gene: TRBJ1-2
V gene: TRBV6-6
clone size: NA

CDR3 DNA: TGTGCCAGCAGCTTCGAAACAGGGTTTGAAAAACTGTTTTTT
CDR3 protein: CASSFETGFEKLFF
D gene: NA
J gene: TRBJ1-4
V gene: TRBV7-9
clone size: NA

CDR3 DNA: TGTGCCAGCTCACCTCAGGGCCGAACGAACACCGGGGAGCTGTTTTTT
CDR3 protein: CASSPQGRTNTGELFF
D gene: NA
J gene: TRBJ2-2
V gene: TRBV18
clone size: NA

CDR3 DNA: TGTGCCAGTAGGGTACTAGGACTGGGGAACACTGAAGCTTTCTTT
CDR3 protein: CASRVLGLGNTEAFF
D gene: NA
J gene: TRBJ1-1
V gene: TRBV19
clone size: once

CDR3 DNA: TGTGCCAGCAGTGAAGCGCCCCGGCAGCCCCAGCATTTT
CDR3 protein: CASSEAPRQPQHF
D gene: NA
J gene: TRBJ1-5
V gene: TRBV2
clone size: once

CDR3 DNA: TGTGCCAGCAGCTTAGCGGGTCTAGCGGGAGAGGAATACAATGAGCAGTTCTTC
CDR3 protein: CASSLAGLAGEEYNEQFF
D gene: TRBD2
J gene: TRBJ2-1
V gene: TRBV11-3
clone size: NA

CDR3 DNA: TGTGCCAGCAGCTTGGTGTCAGGTTCCAACTATGGCTACACCTTC
CDR3 protein: CASSLVSGSNYGYTF
D gene: NA
J gene: TRBJ1-2
V gene: TRBV5-4
clone size: NA

CDR3 DNA: TGTGCCAGCAGCTCCGGGACTAGGTACAATGAGCAGTTCTTC
CDR3 protein: CASSSGTRYNEQFF
D gene: TRBD2
J gene: TRBJ2-1
V gene: TRBV11-3
clone size: NA

CDR3 DNA: TGTGCCAGCAGCAAAGCGCGGGGAAGGGGTACCCTGAGAACCGGGGAGCTGTTTTTT
CDR3 protein: CASSKARGRGTLRTGELFF
D gene: NA
J gene: TRBJ2-2
V gene: TRBV21-1
clone size: NA

CDR3 DNA: TGCAGTGCTAGTAGGCTAGCGAACATCATATCCAGCTCCTACAATGAGCAGTTCTTC
CDR3 protein: CSASRLANIISSSYNEQFF
D gene: NA
J gene: TRBJ2-1
V gene: TRBV20-1
clone size: NA

CDR3 DNA: TGTGCCAGCAGCTTAGCGAGGAGGAACACTGAAGCTTTCTTT
CDR3 protein: CASSLARRNTEAFF
D gene: NA
J gene: TRBJ1-1
V gene: TRBV7-2
clone size: once

CDR3 DNA: TGTGCCAGCAGCCCAGAGGTGGGCGACACGCAGTATTTT
CDR3 protein: CASSPEVGDTQYF
D gene: NA
J gene: TRBJ2-3
V gene: TRBV3-1/TRBV3-2
clone size: NA

CDR3 DNA: TGTGCCAGCAGTCAACCCCTGGGACTAGCGTGGGGCACAGATACGCAGTATTTT
CDR3 protein: CASSQPLGLAWGTDTQYF
D gene: TRBD2
J gene: TRBJ2-3
V gene: TRBV2
clone size: NA

CDR3 DNA: TGTGCCAGTAGTAAGGGACCCAAGGGGGCCCCCCTAAACACCGGGGAGCTGTTTTTT
CDR3 protein: CASSKGPKGAPLNTGELFF
D gene: TRBD1
J gene: TRBJ2-2
V gene: TRBV19
clone size: NA